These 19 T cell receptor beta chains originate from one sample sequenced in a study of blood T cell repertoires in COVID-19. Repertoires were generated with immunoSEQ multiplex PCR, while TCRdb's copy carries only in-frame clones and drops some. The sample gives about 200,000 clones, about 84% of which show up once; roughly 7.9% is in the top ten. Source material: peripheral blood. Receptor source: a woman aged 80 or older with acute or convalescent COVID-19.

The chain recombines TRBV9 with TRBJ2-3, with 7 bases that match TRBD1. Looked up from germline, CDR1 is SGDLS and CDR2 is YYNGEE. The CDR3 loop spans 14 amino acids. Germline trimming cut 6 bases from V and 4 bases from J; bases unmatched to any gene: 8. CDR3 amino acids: CASTDRSSADTQYF. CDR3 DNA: TGTGCCAGCACGGACAGGTCAAGTGCAGATACGCAGTATTTT.

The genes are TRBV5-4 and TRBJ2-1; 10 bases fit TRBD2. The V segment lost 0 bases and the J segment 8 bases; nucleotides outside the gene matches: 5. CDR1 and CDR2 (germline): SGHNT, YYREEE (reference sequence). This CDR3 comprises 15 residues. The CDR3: CASSLAASGSYEQFF. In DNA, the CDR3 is TGTGCCAGCAGCTTGGCGGCTAGCGGGAGTTATGAGCAGTTCTTC.

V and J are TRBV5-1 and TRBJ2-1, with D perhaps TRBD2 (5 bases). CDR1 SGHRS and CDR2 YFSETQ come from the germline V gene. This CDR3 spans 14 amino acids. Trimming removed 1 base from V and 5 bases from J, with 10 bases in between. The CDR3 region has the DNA TGCGCCAGCAGCTTGCTACCGGGAAACAATGAGCAGTTCTTC. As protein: CASSLLPGNNEQFF.

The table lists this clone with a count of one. The CDR3: CASSLWGGENSPLHF. The CDR3 coding sequence is TGCGCCAGCAGCTTGTGGGGAGGGGAAAATTCACCCCTCCACTTT. The V call is TRBV5-1, the J call TRBJ1-6; a possible D gene is TRBD1 (5 bases). V was shortened by 1 base and J by 7 bases, with 12 bases between the two germline ends. The CDR3 spans 15 residues. The germline gives CDR1 SGHRS, CDR2 YFSETQ.

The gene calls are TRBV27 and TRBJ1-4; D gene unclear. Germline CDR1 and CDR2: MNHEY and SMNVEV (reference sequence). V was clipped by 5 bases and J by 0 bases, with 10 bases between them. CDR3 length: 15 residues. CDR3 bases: TGTGCCAGCAGTGAACTTCAGGCAACTAATGAAAAACTGTTTTTT. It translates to CASSELQATNEKLFF.

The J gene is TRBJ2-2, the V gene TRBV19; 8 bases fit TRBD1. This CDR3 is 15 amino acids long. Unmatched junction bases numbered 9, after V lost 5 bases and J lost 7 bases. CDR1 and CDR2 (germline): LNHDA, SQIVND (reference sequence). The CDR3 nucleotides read TGTGCCAGTAGTTCCGGGACAGGATTTAGCGGGGAGCTGTTTTTT. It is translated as CASSSGTGFSGELFF.

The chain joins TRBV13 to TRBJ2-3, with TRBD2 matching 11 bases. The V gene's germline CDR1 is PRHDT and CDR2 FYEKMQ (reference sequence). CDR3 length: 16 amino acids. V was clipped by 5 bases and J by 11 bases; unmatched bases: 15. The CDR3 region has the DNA TGTGCCAGCAGCAACAAACTAGCGGGGGTCCCCGGGGGGCAGTATTTT. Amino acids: CASSNKLAGVPGGQYF.

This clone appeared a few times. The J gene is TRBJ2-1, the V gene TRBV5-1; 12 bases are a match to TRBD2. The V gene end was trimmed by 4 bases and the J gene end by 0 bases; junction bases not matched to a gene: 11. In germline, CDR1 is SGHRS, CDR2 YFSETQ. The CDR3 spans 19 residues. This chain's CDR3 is CASSRTTSGGSRSYNEQFF. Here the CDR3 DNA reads TGCGCCAGCAGCCGCACCACTAGCGGGGGGTCCCGCTCCTACAATGAGCAGTTCTTC. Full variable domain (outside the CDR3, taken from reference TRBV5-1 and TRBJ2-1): KAGVTQTPRYLIKTRGQQVTLSCSPISGHRSVSWYQQTPGQGLQFLFEYFSETQRNKGNFPGRFSGRQFSNSRSEMNVSTLELGDSALYLCASSRTTSGGSRSYNEQFFGPGTRLTVL.

CDR3 DNA sequence: TGTGCCAGCAGCCGTCTAGCGGAAACCTCCTACGAGCAGTACTTC. It is translated as CASSRLAETSYEQYF. The chain carries TRBV6-6 and TRBJ2-7; 7 positions agree with TRBD2. The V gene end was trimmed by 6 bases and the J gene end by 0 bases; junction bases not matched to a gene: 8. CDR1 MNHNY and CDR2 SVGAGI come from the germline V gene (reference sequence). The CDR3 runs 15 residues.

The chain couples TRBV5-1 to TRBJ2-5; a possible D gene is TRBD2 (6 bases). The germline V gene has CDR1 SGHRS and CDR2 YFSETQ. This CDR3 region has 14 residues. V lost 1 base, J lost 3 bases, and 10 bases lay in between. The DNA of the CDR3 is TGCGCCAGCAGCTTGCTGTTAGCGGAAGAGACCCAGTACTTC. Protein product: CASSLLLAEETQYF.

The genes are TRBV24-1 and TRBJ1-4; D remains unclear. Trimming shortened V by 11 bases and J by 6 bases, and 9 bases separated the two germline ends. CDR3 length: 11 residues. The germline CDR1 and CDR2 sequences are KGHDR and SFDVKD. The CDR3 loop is CASLSHEKLFF. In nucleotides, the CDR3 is TGTGCCAGTCTATCTCATGAAAAACTGTTTTTT.

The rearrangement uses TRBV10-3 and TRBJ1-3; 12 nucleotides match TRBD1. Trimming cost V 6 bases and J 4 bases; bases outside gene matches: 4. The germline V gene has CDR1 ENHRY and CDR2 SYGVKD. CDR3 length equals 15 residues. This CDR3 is CAIRGQGAPGNTIYF. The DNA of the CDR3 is TGTGCCATCAGGGGACAGGGGGCGCCCGGAAACACCATATATTTT.

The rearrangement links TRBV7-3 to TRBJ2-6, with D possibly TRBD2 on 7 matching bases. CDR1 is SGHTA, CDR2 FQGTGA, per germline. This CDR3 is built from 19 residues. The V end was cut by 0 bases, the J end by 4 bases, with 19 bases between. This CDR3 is CASSLTVGEGVDGANVLTF. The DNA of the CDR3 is TGTGCCAGCAGCTTAACGGTAGGGGAGGGGGTTGACGGGGCCAACGTCCTGACTTTC. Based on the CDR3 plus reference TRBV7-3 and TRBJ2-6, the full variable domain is GAGVSQTPSNKVTEKGKYVELRCDPISGHTALYWYRQSLGQGPEFLIYFQGTGAADDSGLPNDRFFAVRPEGSVSTLKIQRTERGDSAVYLCASSLTVGEGVDGANVLTFGAGSRLTVL.

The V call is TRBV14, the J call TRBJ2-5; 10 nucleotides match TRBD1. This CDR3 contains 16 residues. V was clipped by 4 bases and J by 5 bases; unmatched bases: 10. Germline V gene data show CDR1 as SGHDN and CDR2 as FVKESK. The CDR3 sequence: CASSRDRGRLWETQYF. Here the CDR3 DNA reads TGTGCCAGCAGCCGAGACAGGGGGCGATTATGGGAGACCCAGTACTTC.

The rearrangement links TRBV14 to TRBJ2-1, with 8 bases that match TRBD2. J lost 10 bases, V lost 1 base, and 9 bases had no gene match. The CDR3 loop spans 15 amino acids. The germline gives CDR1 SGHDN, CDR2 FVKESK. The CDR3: CASSQAGGLSVEQFF. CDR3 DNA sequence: TGTGCCAGCAGCCAAGCGGGGGGGCTTTCGGTAGAGCAGTTCTTC. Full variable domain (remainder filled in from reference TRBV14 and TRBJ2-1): EAGVTQFPSHSVIEKGQTVTLRCDPISGHDNLYWYRRVMGKEIKFLLHFVKESKQDESGMPNNRFLAERTGGTYSTLKVQPAELEDSGVYFCASSQAGGLSVEQFFGPGTRLTVL.

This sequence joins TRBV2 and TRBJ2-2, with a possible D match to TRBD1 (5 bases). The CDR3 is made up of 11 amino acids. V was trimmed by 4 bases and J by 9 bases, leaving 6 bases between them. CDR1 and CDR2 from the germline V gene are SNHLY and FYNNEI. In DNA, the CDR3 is TGTGCCAGCAGTGCAGGGCGGGAGCTGTTTTTT. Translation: CASSAGRELFF.

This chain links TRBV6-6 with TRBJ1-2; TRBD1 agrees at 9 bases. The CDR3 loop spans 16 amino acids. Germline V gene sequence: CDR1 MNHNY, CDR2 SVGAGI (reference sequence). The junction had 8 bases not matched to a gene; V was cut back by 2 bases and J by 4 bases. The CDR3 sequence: CASSYDFTGGSYGYTF. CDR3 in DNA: TGTGCCAGCAGTTACGATTTTACAGGGGGCTCCTATGGCTACACCTTC.

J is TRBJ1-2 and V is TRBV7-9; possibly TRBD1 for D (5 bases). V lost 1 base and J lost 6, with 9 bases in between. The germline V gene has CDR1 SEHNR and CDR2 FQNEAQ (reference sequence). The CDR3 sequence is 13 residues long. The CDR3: CASSLEKGHGYTF. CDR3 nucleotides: TGTGCCAGCAGCTTAGAAAAGGGGCATGGCTACACCTTC.

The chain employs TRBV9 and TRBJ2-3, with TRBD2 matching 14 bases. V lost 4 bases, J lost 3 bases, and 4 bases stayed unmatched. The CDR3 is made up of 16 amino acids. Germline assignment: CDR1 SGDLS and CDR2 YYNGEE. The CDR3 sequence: CASSPTSGRVTDTQYF. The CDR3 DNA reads TGTGCCAGCAGCCCGACTAGCGGGAGGGTAACAGATACGCAGTATTTT.